Listed below are T cell receptor beta chains from one sample, sequenced in a study of T cell repertoires in cytomegalovirus infection. One entry per CDR3 protein, called by TCRdb with MiXCR from the reads. The table has 75,000 to 100,000 distinct CDR3 sequences, approximately 43% seen once; the top ten hold about 92%. These TCRs' antigens remain unknown. This specimen was CD8+ T cells from cultured PBMCs, taken from culture after CMV antigen stimulation. These receptors originate from a human donor in good health (CMV status not recorded). Some clones in this sample may be carry-over from other donors' samples. The CDR3 runs from the conserved cysteine through the conserved F or W. Each record gives: V gene, J gene, clone size, D gene, CDR3 protein, CDR3 DNA. The D gene is left open where the match is weak. Size values are once, few and many counts, or a class for expanded clones, and some rows have none.

TRBV2	TRBJ2-5	few	.	CASNSARGETQYF	TGTGCCAGCAATTCAGCGCGGGGAGAGACCCAGTACTTC
TRBV28	TRBJ2-1	.	TRBD2	CASSFVRLAGVPNEQFF	TGTGCCAGCAGTTTCGTACGCCTAGCGGGAGTGCCCAATGAGCAGTTCTTC
TRBV12-3/TRBV12-4	TRBJ1-2	few	TRBD1	CANYRGRDYGYTF	TGTGCCAACTACAGGGGGCGCGACTATGGCTACACCTTC
TRBV4-1	TRBJ2-1	few	TRBD1	CASSLRGGTGGFYEQFF	TGTGCCAGCAGCCTGAGGGGGGGGACAGGGGGTTTTTATGAGCAGTTCTTC
TRBV5-4	TRBJ2-5	.	TRBD1	CASSAETGAMETQYF	TGTGCCAGCAGCGCCGAAACAGGGGCGATGGAGACCCAGTACTTC
TRBV7-3	TRBJ2-1	.	.	CASSPGAPWYNEQFF	TGTGCCAGCAGCCCAGGAGCCCCCTGGTACAATGAGCAGTTCTTC
TRBV5-1	TRBJ2-3	.	TRBD1	CASSQTGGAEDTQYF	TGCGCCAGCAGCCAAACAGGGGGCGCGGAGGATACGCAGTATTTT
TRBV7-3	TRBJ2-1	few	.	CASSPPGSNEQFF	TGTGCCAGCAGCCCCCCCGGCTCCAATGAGCAGTTCTTC
TRBV5-6	TRBJ1-5	.	.	CASSLGEQPQHF	TGTGCCAGCAGCTTGGGGGAACAGCCCCAGCATTTT
TRBV5-4	TRBJ2-2	once	.	CASSQQRREVGTGELFF	TGTGCCAGCAGCCAACAGCGTAGGGAGGTGGGCACCGGGGAGCTGTTTTTT
TRBV9	TRBJ2-7	.	TRBD2	CASSVASGSYEQYF	TGTGCCAGCAGCGTAGCTAGCGGCTCCTACGAGCAGTACTTC
TRBV7-6	TRBJ2-1	.	.	CASSSFSGPREQFF	TGTGCCAGCAGCTCGTTTAGCGGCCCTCGGGAGCAGTTCTTC
TRBV9	TRBJ1-4	.	.	CASSVDQGYTNEKLFF	TGTGCCAGCAGCGTAGACCAGGGGTATACTAATGAAAAACTGTTTTTT
TRBV18	TRBJ1-6	.	TRBD1	CASSPPGQGGNSPLHF	TGTGCCAGCTCACCACCGGGACAGGGGGGAAATTCACCCCTCCACTTT
TRBV28	TRBJ2-7	.	TRBD2	CASSRGTSGRYEQYF	TGTGCCAGCAGCAGAGGGACTAGCGGGCGGTACGAGCAGTACTTC
TRBV29-1	TRBJ1-4	.	TRBD1	CSVLGQGREKLFF	TGCAGCGTACTAGGACAGGGGCGTGAAAAACTGTTTTTT
TRBV6-6	TRBJ2-3	.	.	CASRPGERGTDTQYF	TGTGCCAGCAGACCAGGGGAAAGAGGCACAGATACGCAGTATTTT
TRBV7-4	TRBJ2-1	.	TRBD1	CASSLLRQGNEQFF	TGTGCCAGCAGCTTATTGCGACAGGGGAATGAGCAGTTCTTC
TRBV27	TRBJ2-5	.	TRBD2	CASSPTPGLAWETQYF	TGTGCCAGCAGTCCCACCCCGGGACTAGCATGGGAGACCCAGTACTTC
TRBV24-1	TRBJ2-5	.	.	CATSDADWADRKKETQYF	TGTGCCACCAGTGACGCGGATTGGGCCGACAGGAAAAAAGAGACCCAGTACTTC
TRBV7-8	TRBJ2-5	.	.	CASTPTPVAGETQYF	TGTGCCAGCACCCCAACCCCTGTGGCGGGGGAGACCCAGTACTTC
TRBV7-8	TRBJ2-3	many	TRBD2	CASSLGGTSGVLTDTQYF	TGTGCCAGCAGCTTAGGAGGGACTAGCGGGGTACTCACAGATACGCAGTATTTT
TRBV4-1	TRBJ2-3	once	.	CASSQEPGSPSWYF	TGCGCCAGCAGCCAAGAACCAGGCTCCCCTTCGTGGTATTTT
TRBV6-1	TRBJ2-1	.	.	CASSEQEYNEQFF	TGTGCCAGCAGTGAACAGGAGTACAATGAGCAGTTCTTC
TRBV6-2/TRBV6-3	TRBJ1-5	.	.	CASSSRSGNQPQHF	TGTGCCAGCAGTTCTAGGAGTGGCAATCAGCCCCAGCATTTT
TRBV6-1	TRBJ2-3	.	.	CASSYAFTVRDNRQYF	TGTGCCAGCAGTTACGCCTTCACGGTACGGGACAATCGGCAGTATTTT
TRBV14	TRBJ2-7	.	.	CASSFSMGGGYEQYF	TGTGCCAGCAGCTTTTCTATGGGTGGAGGCTACGAGCAGTACTTC
TRBV7-8	TRBJ2-2	.	.	CASSPVRTRGSNTGELFF	TGTGCCAGCAGCCCCGTACGAACCCGAGGGAGTAACACCGGGGAGCTGTTTTTT
TRBV10-3	TRBJ1-6	.	.	CAISYGQTNSPLHF	TGTGCCATCAGTTACGGACAGACTAATTCACCCCTCCACTTT
TRBV7-3	TRBJ2-1	.	.	CASSKPRIGSSSYNEQFF	TGTGCCAGCAGCAAGCCGAGGATCGGGAGTAGCTCCTACAATGAGCAGTTCTTC
TRBV10-2	TRBJ1-5	.	.	CASSEGSGINQPQHF	TGCGCCAGCAGTGAGGGTTCAGGTATCAATCAGCCCCAGCATTTT